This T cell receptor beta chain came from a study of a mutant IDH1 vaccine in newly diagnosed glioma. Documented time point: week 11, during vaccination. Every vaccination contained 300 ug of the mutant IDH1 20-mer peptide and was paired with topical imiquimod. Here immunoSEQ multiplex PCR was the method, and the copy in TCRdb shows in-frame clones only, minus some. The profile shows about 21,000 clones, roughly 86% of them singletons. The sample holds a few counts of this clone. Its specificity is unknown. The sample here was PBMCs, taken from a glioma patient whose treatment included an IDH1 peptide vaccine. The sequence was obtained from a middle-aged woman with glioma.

DNA of the CDR3: TGTGCCAGCACGCGCCGGGACTCCTCGGGCACTGAAGCTTTCTTT. This gives the protein CASTRRDSSGTEAFF. The chain combines TRBV2 with TRBJ1-1, with D maybe TRBD1 (5 bases). Germline CDR1 and CDR2: SNHLY and FYNNEI. The CDR3 spans 15 residues. Trimming cost V 7 bases and J 4 bases, with 19 bases left between them.